This T cell receptor beta chain was sequenced during a study of beta chain features in type 1 diabetes. In the study overall: Over all samples combined, some 110 million sorted cells were examined.

Points on this clone: Its matching antigen is unknown.

Reverse transcription of all isolated RNA meant that expressed TCRB transcripts were sequenced. Assay: immunoSEQ multiplex PCR; the TCRdb copy retains only in-frame clones and omits some. The sample consists of about 650,000 clones, 9.5% to 15% of them appearing once. General observations from the study: Shorter TCRB CDR3s, moderately but significantly so, marked every one of the four CD4+ subsets in Type 1 diabetes patients.

The germline V gene encodes CDR1 SEHNR and CDR2 FQNEAQ (reference sequence). This CDR3 is 14 amino acids long. J gave up 0 bases and V 7 bases, and 3 bases lay outside the gene matches. This sequence was found in a man aged 25 to 45 with type 1 diabetes. This chain joins TRBV7-9 and TRBJ2-1; TRBD2 agrees at 7 bases. The sample comprised naive CD4+ T cells from blood. The CDR3 reads CASIGGVSYNEQFF. The CDR3 nucleotides are TGTGCCAGCATTGGGGGGGTCTCCTACAATGAGCAGTTCTTC.